This TCR beta chain was identified during a study of control samples from healthy donors and cancer patients. TCRdb's copy holds only in-frame clones and misses some; the assay was immunoSEQ multiplex PCR. The sample includes about 71,000 clones, roughly 90% seen only once; the top ten take about 20%. Germline CDR1 SGHVS, CDR2 FQNEAQ. V lost 3 bases and J lost 4, with 10 bases in between. The CDR3 spans 13 residues. The sample comprised PBMCs. This receptor was identified in a man between 60 and 75 years old with lung cancer. The chain carries TRBV7-8 and TRBJ2-7; D remains ambiguous. The CDR3 bases are TGTGCCAGCAGCTTTAATTGGGATTACGAGCAGTACGTC. Translating it yields CASSFNWDYEQYV.